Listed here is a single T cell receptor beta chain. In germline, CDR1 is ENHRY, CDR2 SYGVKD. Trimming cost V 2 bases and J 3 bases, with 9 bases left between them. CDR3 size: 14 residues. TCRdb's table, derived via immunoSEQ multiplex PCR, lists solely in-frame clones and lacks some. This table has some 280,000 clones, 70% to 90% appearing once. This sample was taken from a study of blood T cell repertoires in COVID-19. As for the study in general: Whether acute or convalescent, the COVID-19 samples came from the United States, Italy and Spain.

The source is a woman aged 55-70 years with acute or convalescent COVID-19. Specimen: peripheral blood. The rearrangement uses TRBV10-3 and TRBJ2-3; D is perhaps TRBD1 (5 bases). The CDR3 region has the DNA TGTGCCATCAGTGAGACACAGGTTACAGATACGCAGTATTTT. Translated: CAISETQVTDTQYF.